Below, 18 T cell receptor beta chains from the same sample are listed, as sequenced in a study of a mutant IDH1 vaccine in newly diagnosed glioma. Clones were read by immunoSEQ multiplex PCR, and TCRdb kept only the in-frame ones, dropping some. The data show roughly 86,000 clones, around nine tenths seen once. These receptors' targets are unknown. Time point in this sample: week 47, end of study. Mutant IDH1 20-mer peptide, at 300 ug, made up each vaccine dose, with topical imiquimod. This specimen consisted of PBMCs, obtained from a glioma patient whose treatment included an IDH1 peptide vaccine. The receptors shown here come from a woman between 45 and 65 years old with glioma.

The chain combines TRBV4-1 with TRBJ2-1; TRBD2 agrees at 14 bases. V lost 4 bases to trimming and J lost 11 bases; unmatched junction nucleotides: 4. The CDR3 spans 14 residues. Germline assignment: CDR1 MGHRA and CDR2 YSYEKL. CDR3: CASSPGLAGGQQFF. The CDR3 DNA reads as TGCGCCAGCAGCCCCGGACTAGCGGGAGGACAGCAGTTCTTC.

A single count supports this clone. This rearrangement joins TRBV7-9 to TRBJ2-7, with TRBD2 matching 7 bases. The CDR3 has 13 amino acids. The germline CDR1 and CDR2 sequences are SEHNR and FQNEAQ (reference sequence). Trimming removed 3 bases from V and 5 bases from J; junction bases left unmatched: 4. CDR3 in DNA: TGTGCCAGCAGCTTGGGGGGAGGGGACGAGCAGTACTTC. It codes for CASSLGGGDEQYF.

This clone appeared a single time. The chain links TRBV6-6 to TRBJ2-7; TRBD1 matches at 7 bases. V lost 6 bases and J lost 5; bases outside the gene matches: 7. Germline V gene data show CDR1 as MNHNY and CDR2 as SVGAGI (reference sequence). The CDR3 length is 13 residues. The CDR3 DNA is TGTGCCAGCAGGAAAGACAGGGCCCACGAGCAGTACTTC. It specifies CASRKDRAHEQYF.

This sequence joins TRBV5-1 and TRBJ2-7; D is unclear. The V end was cut by 7 bases, the J end by 4 bases, with 15 bases between. Looked up from germline, CDR1 is SGHRS and CDR2 is YFSETQ. The CDR3 loop spans 13 amino acids. The chain's CDR3 is CASEPDGSYEQYF. CDR3 nucleotide sequence: TGCGCCAGCGAACCCGATGGGTCTTACGAGCAGTACTTC.

J is TRBJ1-2 and V is TRBV6-1; D gene ambiguous. The V end was cut by 7 bases, the J end by 8 bases, with 17 bases between. The CDR3 sequence is 13 residues long. Germline V lookup: CDR1 MNHNS, CDR2 SASEGT. CDR3 sequence: CASTTRPPRGYTF. CDR3 coding DNA: TGTGCCAGCACCACACGGCCTCCGAGGGGCTACACCTTC.

V usage is TRBV10-3 and J usage is TRBJ2-7; 8 nucleotides agree with TRBD1. Looked up from germline, CDR1 is ENHRY and CDR2 is SYGVKD. The CDR3 sequence is 13 residues long. The V gene end was trimmed by 2 bases and the J gene end by 6 bases; junction bases not matched to a gene: 3. This CDR3 reads CAISERQGSEQYF. CDR3 nucleotide sequence: TGTGCCATCAGTGAGAGACAGGGGAGCGAGCAGTACTTC.

The chain combines TRBV14 with TRBJ1-2, with 8 bases identical to TRBD1. The CDR3 contains 16 residues. Trimming cost V 1 base and J 7 bases; bases outside gene matches: 11. Germline CDR1 is SGHDN and CDR2 is FVKESK. This CDR3 reads CASSQGAGQGGFGYTF. The DNA for the CDR3 is TGTGCCAGCAGCCAAGGAGCAGGACAGGGCGGGTTTGGCTACACCTTC.

This clone was counted between two and nine times. CDR3: CASSPYRVLGPYEQFF. The CDR3 DNA is TGTGCCAGCAGCCCGTACAGGGTTTTAGGTCCATATGAGCAGTTCTTC. The chain combines TRBV7-8 with TRBJ2-1; tentative D call: TRBD1 (6 bases). The CDR3 covers 16 residues. V lost 5 bases and J lost 8, with 22 bases in between. Looked up from germline, CDR1 is SGHVS and CDR2 is FQNEAQ.

The chain couples TRBV25-1 to TRBJ2-7, with D unclear. This CDR3 region has 13 residues. The germline V gene encodes CDR1 MGHDK and CDR2 SYGVNS. The ends were cut back, 1 base at V and 2 bases at J, with 6 bases in the middle. The CDR3 region is CASSESPPYEQYF. The CDR3 DNA is TGTGCCAGCAGTGAATCCCCGCCCTACGAGCAGTACTTC.

The chain is built from TRBV5-1 and TRBJ1-6; D is uncertain. Germline V gene data show CDR1 as SGHRS and CDR2 as YFSETQ. The CDR3 is 13 residues long. Trimming took 4 bases from V and 7 from J, leaving 9 bases between them. CDR3 DNA sequence: TGCGCCAGCAGCAGGGAACCCAATTCACCCCTCCACTTT. This gives the protein CASSREPNSPLHF.

This clone was found once. For the CDR3, the DNA is TGTGCCAGCAGCTTAGCGGGAGGGGGCTACGAGCAGTACTTC. This gives the protein CASSLAGGGYEQYF. The genes are TRBV7-9 and TRBJ2-7; D perhaps matches TRBD2 (7 bases). The CDR3 runs to 14 residues. The V gene lost 0 bases and the J gene lost 3 bases, with 9 bases spanning the gap. The germline CDR1 and CDR2 sequences are SEHNR and FQNEAQ (reference sequence).

The chain combines TRBV27 with TRBJ2-3; D not resolved. Germline-derived CDR1 and CDR2 are MNHEY and SMNVEV (reference sequence). The CDR3 has 11 residues. V shed 4 bases and J shed 5 bases, with 4 bases lying between them. CDR3: CASSWQDTQYF. CDR3 coding DNA: TGTGCCAGCAGTTGGCAAGATACGCAGTATTTT.

The J gene is TRBJ1-2, the V gene TRBV28, with a possible D match to TRBD1 (6 bases). Trimming took 7 bases from V and 4 from J, leaving 19 bases between them. This CDR3 has 15 residues. CDR1 is MDHEN and CDR2 is SYDVKM in the germline V gene. CDR3 sequence (DNA): TGTGCCAGCACCACGCAGGGGCCGCGCTTCTATGGCTACACCTTC. It codes for CASTTQGPRFYGYTF.

The genes are TRBV6-4 and TRBJ2-6; D could derive from TRBD1 or TRBD2 (5 bases each). CDR3 length equals 17 residues. Trimming removed 0 bases at V and 1 base at J, with 10 bases between. CDR1 is MRHNA and CDR2 is SNTAGT in the germline V gene. The CDR3 region has the DNA TGTGCCAGCAGTGACTCTGGGGGAGCATCTGGGGCCAACGTCCTGACTTTC. Protein: CASSDSGGASGANVLTF.

This clone was found once. The chain joins TRBV29-1 to TRBJ2-2; D remains unclear. The CDR3 consists of 14 residues. V lost 5 bases and J 2 bases, leaving 12 bases between the germline ends. Germline V CDR1 and CDR2: SQVTM, ANQGSEA. In DNA, the CDR3 is TGCAGCGTTTTTGCGAATTTCAACACCGGGGAGCTGTTTTTT. It encodes CSVFANFNTGELFF.

The chain joins TRBV6-5 to TRBJ1-1; no definite D call. There are 13 residues in the CDR3. V shed 7 bases and J shed 1 base, with 10 bases lying between them. Germline CDR1 is MNHEY and CDR2 is SVGAGI. CDR3 residues: CASIRFPNTEAFF. In DNA form, the CDR3 reads TGTGCCAGCATCAGGTTTCCGAACACTGAAGCTTTCTTT.

The DNA of the CDR3 is TGTGCCAGCAGCGTTTCATTCGATAGCAATCAGCCCCAGCATTTT. Encoded protein: CASSVSFDSNQPQHF. The chain is built from TRBV9 and TRBJ1-5; D not resolved. V was cut by 2 bases and J by 0 bases, with 9 bases left in between. This CDR3 has 15 residues. Germline assignment: CDR1 SGDLS and CDR2 YYNGEE.

The table lists this clone with a count of one. CDR3 sequence (DNA): TGTGCCAGCAGCGTAGCGGGGACTAGCGGGATGAATGAGCAGTTCTTC. Encoded protein: CASSVAGTSGMNEQFF. V gene TRBV9 combines with J gene TRBJ2-1; TRBD2 matches 13 bases. CDR1 and CDR2 (germline): SGDLS, YYNGEE. The CDR3 is made up of 16 amino acids. Trimming cost V 0 bases and J 7 bases; bases outside gene matches: 4.